The source of this T cell receptor (beta chain) is a study of T cells in Graves' hyperthyroidism and ophthalmopathy. Study-level results: Most clonotypes that expanded in the thyroid above 0.001 also showed up in blood.

The germline gives CDR1 DFQATT, CDR2 SNEGSKA (reference sequence). V was cut by 5 bases and J by 7 bases, with 5 bases left in between. The CDR3 extends over 10 amino acids. RNA transcripts provided the source from which TCR beta CDR3 regions were amplified. First-round RT-PCR with HTBI primers amplified the TCR CDR3 region. In TCRdb, the multiplex PCR reads were re-called with MiXCR into one record per CDR3 protein. The sample consists of about 660,000 distinct CDR3 sequences, about 45% of them appearing once. Criteria for exclusion of patients were uncontrolled infection, other autoimmune disease, pregnancy or lactation. Diagnoses rested on clinical symptoms, serum thyroxine and TRAb, thyroid ultrasound and orbital computed tomography. Concerning this clonotype: The antigen is undetermined.

Input material: peripheral blood or thyroid tissue (not recorded which). This chain uses TRBV20-1 with TRBJ2-2; D unresolved. This TCR was recovered from an adult man with Graves' disease, either hyperthyroidism or ophthalmopathy (not recorded which). CDR3 nucleotides: TGCAGTGCTGTGCTCGGGGAGCTGTTTTTT. The encoded protein is CSAVLGELFF.